One T cell receptor (beta chain) is described in this entry. Its specificity is unknown. This specimen belongs to a study of cytomegalovirus exposure and HLA in healthy donors. General study points: TCR beta sequences numbering 15,000 to 20,000 were associated with HLA alleles at 0.05 false discovery rate in a later analysis. An analysis done earlier found most TCR beta V segments productive about 87% or about 30% of the time. Highly shared sequence variants in one cluster were likely a sequencing artifact. In vitro confirmation showed a few CMV-associated chains to be CMV antigen specific.

13 Jbeta primers and 60 Vbeta primers were used for the PCR. Profiled with immunoSEQ multiplex PCR; TCRdb holds only in-frame clones, not every one. This table lists 200,000 or so clones. The material sequenced was PBMCs. This TCR derives from a boy under 18 in good health and CMV-seronegative.

The CDR3 sequence: CASSLRASRGNTEAFF. The CDR3 nucleotides are TGTGCCAGCAGCTTAAGGGCCTCACGGGGAAACACTGAAGCTTTCTTT. The chain couples TRBV7-3 to TRBJ1-1; D remains unclear. With 1 base removed from V and 2 bases from J, the gap between germline ends came to 14 bases. The CDR3 consists of 16 residues. Germline V gives CDR1 SGHTA, CDR2 FQGTGA.